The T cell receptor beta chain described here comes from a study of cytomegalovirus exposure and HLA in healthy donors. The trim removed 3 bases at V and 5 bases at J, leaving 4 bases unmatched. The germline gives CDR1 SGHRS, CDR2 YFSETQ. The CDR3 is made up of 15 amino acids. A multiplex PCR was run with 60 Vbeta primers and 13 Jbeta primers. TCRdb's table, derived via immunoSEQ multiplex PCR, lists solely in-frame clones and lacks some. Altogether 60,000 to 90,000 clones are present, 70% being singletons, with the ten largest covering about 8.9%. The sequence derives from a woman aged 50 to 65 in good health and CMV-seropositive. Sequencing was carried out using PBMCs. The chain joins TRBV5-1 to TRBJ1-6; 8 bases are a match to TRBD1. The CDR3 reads CASSWSGQDNSPLHF. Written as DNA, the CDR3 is TGCGCCAGCAGCTGGTCGGGACAGGATAATTCACCCCTCCACTTT. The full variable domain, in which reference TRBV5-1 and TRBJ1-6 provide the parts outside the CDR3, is KAGVTQTPRYLIKTRGQQVTLSCSPISGHRSVSWYQQTPGQGLQFLFEYFSETQRNKGNFPGRFSGRQFSNSRSEMNVSTLELGDSALYLCASSWSGQDNSPLHFGNGTRLTVT.